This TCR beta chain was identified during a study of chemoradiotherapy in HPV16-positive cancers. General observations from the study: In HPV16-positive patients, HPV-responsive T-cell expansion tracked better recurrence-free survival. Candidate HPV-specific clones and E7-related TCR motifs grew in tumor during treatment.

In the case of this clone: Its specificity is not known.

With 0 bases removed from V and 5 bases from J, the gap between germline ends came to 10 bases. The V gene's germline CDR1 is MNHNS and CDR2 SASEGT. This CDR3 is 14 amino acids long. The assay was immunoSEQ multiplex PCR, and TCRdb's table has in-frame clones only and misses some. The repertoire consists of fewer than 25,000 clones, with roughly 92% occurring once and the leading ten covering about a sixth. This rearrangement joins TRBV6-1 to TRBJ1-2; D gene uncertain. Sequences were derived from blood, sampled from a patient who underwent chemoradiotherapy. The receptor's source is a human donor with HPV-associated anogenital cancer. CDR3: CASSEAIGRYGYTF. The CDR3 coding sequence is TGTGCCAGCAGTGAAGCAATAGGGAGGTATGGCTACACCTTC.